The 2 T cell receptor beta chains below were found in one sample sequenced in a study of response to subunit inactivated influenza vaccine. TCRdb used MiXCR to reprocess the RT-PCR reads, holding one entry per CDR3 protein. The data contain 450,000 to 500,000 distinct CDR3 sequences, approximately 11% of them singletons. The sequencing here drew on PBMCs from blood, taken 45 days after vaccination. The receptors derive from a man aged 45-65 years who received an inactivated influenza vaccine.

The gene calls are TRBV18 and TRBJ2-7; D unresolved. Trimming removed 0 bases from V and 0 bases from J, with 12 bases in between. Germline values: CDR1 KGHSH, CDR2 LQKENI. The CDR3 has 16 residues. CDR3 in DNA: TGTGCCAGCTCACCACCCATGGGGTCCAGCTCCTACGAGCAGTACTTC. The encoded protein is CASSPPMGSSSYEQYF.

This clonotype appeared many times. The rearrangement joins TRBV10-3 to TRBJ2-7; 12 bases align to TRBD1. The CDR3 length is 14 residues. The ends lost 11 bases at V and 4 bases at J; junction bases unmatched: 9. Germline CDR1 is ENHRY and CDR2 is SYGVKD. The CDR3 spells CAASGTGGLYEQYF. The DNA of the CDR3 is TGTGCCGCCTCCGGGACAGGGGGCCTTTACGAGCAGTACTTC.